Here is one T cell receptor beta chain with its context. TCRdb reworked the 5' RACE reads into one entry per CDR3 protein, no DNA. This table lists some 150,000 distinct CDR3 sequences. The entry originates in a study of monozygotic twins with inflammatory bowel disease. Germline V gene lookup returns CDR1 SGHNT and CDR2 YENEEA. The CDR3 runs 15 residues. This chain joins TRBV11-3 and TRBJ1-1; TCRdb reports TRBD1, a call that lacks DNA to check it against. The sequence came from a human donor with ulcerative colitis or Crohn's disease, or a healthy co-twin of an affected twin (not recorded which). Input material: blood. CDR3: CASSLDRQGTTEAFF.